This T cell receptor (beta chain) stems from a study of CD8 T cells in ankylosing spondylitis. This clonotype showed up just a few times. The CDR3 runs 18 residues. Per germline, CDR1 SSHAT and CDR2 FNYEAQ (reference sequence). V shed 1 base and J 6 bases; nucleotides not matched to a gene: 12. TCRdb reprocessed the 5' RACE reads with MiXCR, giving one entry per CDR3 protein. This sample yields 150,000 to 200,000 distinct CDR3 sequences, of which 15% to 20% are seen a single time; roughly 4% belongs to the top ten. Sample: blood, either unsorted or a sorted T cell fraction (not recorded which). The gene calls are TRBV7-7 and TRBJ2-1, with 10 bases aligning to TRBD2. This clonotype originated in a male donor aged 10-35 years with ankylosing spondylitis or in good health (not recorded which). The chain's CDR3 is CASSLGAGGPFGLNEQFF. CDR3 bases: TGTGCCAGCAGCTTAGGAGCGGGAGGGCCTTTTGGCCTCAATGAGCAGTTCTTC.